Below are 23 T cell receptor beta chains sequenced from a single sample in a study of Ad26.COV2.S vaccination and SARS-CoV-2 variants. Treatment in this sample: around 19 received Ad26.COV2.S at low or high dose, single or two shots; about 5 received placebo; per-sample allocation not given. Sampling was performed 63 days after the first vaccine or placebo injection. The data were produced by immunoSEQ multiplex PCR, yet TCRdb's version contains in-frame clones alone and is incomplete. The sample lists about 680,000 clones, roughly 90% occurring once. The sequencing used peripheral blood, collected in a trial of Ad26.COV2.S vaccine versus placebo. These receptors came from a person aged 18-65 years who received the Ad26.COV2.S COVID-19 vaccine or a placebo.

V usage is TRBV19 and J usage is TRBJ2-1; a possible D gene is TRBD2 (5 bases). Looked up from germline, CDR1 is LNHDA and CDR2 is SQIVND (reference sequence). This CDR3 has 16 residues. V shed 6 bases and J shed 1 base, with 16 bases lying between them. Here the CDR3 DNA reads TGTGCCAGTAGCTTTCGTTTCGGGATTTCCTACAATGAGCAGTTCTTC. Translating gives CASSFRFGISYNEQFF.

V usage is TRBV6-5 and J usage is TRBJ1-4, with D unclear. Germline assignment: CDR1 MNHEY and CDR2 SVGAGI. V dropped 6 bases and J dropped 8 bases, with 13 bases sitting between them. The CDR3 has 13 amino acids. CDR3 coding DNA: TGTGCCAGCAGCCGTACCCAGGTGGAAAAACTGTTTTTT. Its translation: CASSRTQVEKLFF.

V usage is TRBV11-2 and J usage is TRBJ2-7, with D possibly matching TRBD1 (5 bases). V was clipped by 4 bases and J by 7 bases, with 23 bases between them. Per the germline V gene, CDR1 is SGHAT and CDR2 is FQNNGV. There are 16 residues in the CDR3. CDR3 coding DNA: TGTGCCAGCAGCTCCCCCGGCAGGGCAATTCTTCTGGAGCAGTACTTC. It yields the protein CASSSPGRAILLEQYF.

In regard to this clone: Other DNA sequences from this sample encode an identical CDR3 as well. The CDR3 is CAWSESTDTQYF. CDR3 bases: TGTGCCTGGAGTGAAAGCACAGATACGCAGTATTTT. V is TRBV30 and J is TRBJ2-3; D ambiguous. V dropped 1 base and J dropped 0 bases, with 2 bases sitting between them. Germline CDR1 GTSNPN, CDR2 SVGIG (reference sequence). This CDR3 is 12 amino acids long.

The count of this clone is one. The chain joins TRBV4-3 to TRBJ2-3, with TRBD1 identical over 11 bases. The V gene's germline CDR1 is LGHNA and CDR2 YSLEER. The CDR3 is 16 amino acids. The J segment lost 3 bases and the V segment lost 4 bases, leaving 6 bases of the junction unmatched. The CDR3 DNA reads as TGCGCCAGCAGCCCAGGGACAGGGGGAGGGACAGATACGCAGTATTTT. Protein: CASSPGTGGGTDTQYF.

This chain uses TRBV9 with TRBJ1-2; TRBD1 might be the D (6 bases). The V and J ends lost 4 bases and 3 bases respectively, with 13 bases between them. CDR3 size: 14 residues. Germline V gene lookup returns CDR1 SGDLS and CDR2 YYNGEE. The CDR3 loop is CASSPDTGYYGYTF. The CDR3 nucleotides read TGTGCCAGCAGCCCCGATACAGGGTACTATGGCTACACCTTC.

This chain links TRBV6-1 with TRBJ1-1, with TRBD1 matching 9 bases. Germline CDR1 reads MNHNS; CDR2 reads SASEGT. The CDR3 extends over 16 amino acids. With V trimmed by 2 bases and J by 2 bases, 6 bases remained unmatched. The CDR3 nucleotides are TGTGCCAGCAGTGAACCTAGGGACAGGGAAAACACTGAAGCTTTCTTT. Its translation is CASSEPRDRENTEAFF.

This clone was recorded only once. CDR3 sequence (DNA): TGTGCCAGCAGCTACCGTTGGGCCGAGGATGAGCAGTTCTTC. Translating it yields CASSYRWAEDEQFF. This chain connects TRBV11-1 to TRBJ2-1; D is undetermined. The CDR3 is 14 amino acids. Germline V gives CDR1 SGHAT, CDR2 FQDESV (reference sequence). Trimming left V 4 bases short and J 8 bases short, with 15 bases between.

CDR3 residues: CASSFSGSYEQYF. The CDR3 DNA is TGTGCCAGCAGTTTTAGCGGCTCCTACGAGCAGTACTTC. V gene TRBV6-6 combines with J gene TRBJ2-7, with D perhaps TRBD2 (6 bases). CDR3 length: 13 residues. Trimming pared 4 bases from V and 0 bases from J, leaving 7 bases between. CDR1 is MNHNY, CDR2 SVGAGI, per germline (reference sequence).

The genes are TRBV5-4 and TRBJ2-5; possible D gene TRBD1, 5 bases. The CDR3 runs 15 residues. Germline CDR1 reads SGHNT; CDR2 reads YYREEE (reference sequence). The V end was cut by 0 bases, the J end by 2 bases, with 11 bases between. The CDR3 sequence is CASSLGQGYQETQYF. The DNA of the CDR3 is TGTGCCAGCAGCTTGGGGCAGGGCTATCAAGAGACCCAGTACTTC.

This chain connects TRBV10-1 to TRBJ2-7; D uncertain. V lost 4 bases and J 6 bases, leaving 13 bases between the germline ends. This CDR3 has 13 residues. Germline values: CDR1 WNHNN, CDR2 SYGVQD (reference sequence). The CDR3 nucleotides read TGCGCCAGCAGTGCGATTCGTTGGTTCGAGCAGTACTTC. Translated: CASSAIRWFEQYF.

The chain recombines TRBV5-1 with TRBJ2-3; TRBD2 matches at 7 bases. CDR1 and CDR2 from the germline V gene are SGHRS and YFSETQ. The CDR3 contains 18 residues. V was clipped by 0 bases and J by 0 bases; unmatched bases: 10. Written as DNA, the CDR3 is TGCGCCAGCAGCTTGGCCCGAGCTAGCGGCTCTAGCACAGATACGCAGTATTTT. Encoded protein: CASSLARASGSSTDTQYF.

The gene calls are TRBV6-5 and TRBJ2-3; 7 bases fit TRBD1. The CDR3 extends over 16 amino acids. The V gene's germline CDR1 is MNHEY and CDR2 SVGAGI. V lost 0 bases and J lost 0; bases outside the gene matches: 3. CDR3 region: CASSYSGQASTDTQYF. For the CDR3, the DNA is TGTGCCAGCAGTTACTCAGGACAGGCTAGCACAGATACGCAGTATTTT.

This chain uses TRBV5-1 with TRBJ2-7; 9 nucleotides line up with TRBD1. V shed 4 bases and J 2 bases; nucleotides not matched to a gene: 7. The CDR3 sequence is 15 residues long. CDR1 and CDR2 (germline): SGHRS, YFSETQ. Written as DNA, the CDR3 is TGCGCCAGCAGCAATAAGGGACAGGGTCCCTACGAGCAGTACTTC. Residues: CASSNKGQGPYEQYF.

The V and J genes are TRBV7-2 and TRBJ1-1, with D hard to call. The CDR3 covers 14 residues. V was pared by 1 base and J by 5 bases, with 11 bases between. In germline, CDR1 is SGHTA, CDR2 FQGNSA. CDR3 nucleotide sequence: TGTGCCAGCAGCTTAGTTCCGGGTCCTACTGAAGCTTTCTTT. Protein sequence: CASSLVPGPTEAFF.

The chain links TRBV11-2 to TRBJ1-5; D is undetermined. The V end was cut by 5 bases, the J end by 6 bases, with 11 bases between. This CDR3 contains 13 residues. The germline gives CDR1 SGHAT, CDR2 FQNNGV. For the CDR3, the DNA is TGTGCCAGCAGCCTTGACCTAAGTCAGCCCCAGCATTTT. Translated: CASSLDLSQPQHF.

The CDR3 here is CASAPSGGLYEQYF. DNA for the CDR3: TGTGCCAGCGCCCCCTCCGGGGGCCTCTACGAGCAGTACTTC. The chain links TRBV28 to TRBJ2-7, with D possibly called TRBD1 or TRBD2 (6 bases each). The CDR3 runs to 14 residues. Germline V lookup: CDR1 MDHEN, CDR2 SYDVKM. V lost 8 bases, J lost 3 bases, and 17 bases lay in between.

The chain couples TRBV7-8 to TRBJ2-1; 10 nucleotides agree with TRBD2. CDR3 length: 15 amino acids. The J segment lost 9 bases and the V segment lost 7 bases, leaving 12 bases of the junction unmatched. Germline V gene data show CDR1 as SGHVS and CDR2 as FQNEAQ. CDR3 in DNA: TGTGCCAGCACCCTAGTGAGCGGGAGGGAAACTGAGCAGTTCTTC. It yields the protein CASTLVSGRETEQFF.

A remark on this clone: At one end, the junction sequence differs from germline, possibly due to a read error. The V call is TRBV5-1, the J call TRBJ2-1; D not certain. This CDR3 is built from 13 residues. The germline V gene encodes CDR1 SGHRS and CDR2 YFSETQ. For the CDR3, the DNA is TGCGCCAGCAGCTTGGCCGATTACAATGAGCTGTTCTTC. Protein product: CASSLADYNELFF. The variable domain in full, completed from reference TRBV5-1 and TRBJ2-1, reads KAGVTQTPRYLIKTRGQQVTLSCSPISGHRSVSWYQQTPGQGLQFLFEYFSETQRNKGNFPGRFSGRQFSNSRSEMNVSTLELGDSALYLCASSLADYNELFFGPGTRLTVL.

This clone occurred once. This chain uses TRBV4-2 with TRBJ1-1, with 7 nucleotides matching TRBD1. V lost 1 base and J lost 7; bases outside the gene matches: 6. Germline lookup yields CDR1 LGHNA and CDR2 YNFKEQ. CDR3 length equals 14 residues. The CDR3 DNA reads as TGTGCCAGCAGCCAAGTACAGGGGTCGGGTGAAGCTTTCTTT. Residues: CASSQVQGSGEAFF.

The chain links TRBV24-1 to TRBJ2-7; 9 bases agree with TRBD1. The CDR3 loop spans 16 amino acids. CDR1 is KGHDR, CDR2 SFDVKD, per germline. V gave up 2 bases and J gave up 4 bases; unmatched junction bases: 8. The CDR3, as DNA: TGTGCCACCAGTGATTCAGATCCGGGACAGGGATACGAGCAGTACTTC. Protein: CATSDSDPGQGYEQYF.

Concerning this clone itself: Other DNA sequences within the sample encode an identical CDR3. The chain joins TRBV30 to TRBJ1-5, with D hard to call. Trimming shortened V by 3 bases and J by 7 bases, and 10 bases separated the two germline ends. Germline assignment: CDR1 GTSNPN and CDR2 SVGIG (reference sequence). The CDR3 has 12 residues. The CDR3 DNA is TGTGCCTGGAGCGCAGGAGACCAGCCCCAGCATTTT. Amino acid sequence: CAWSAGDQPQHF.

The DNA for the CDR3 is TGCGCCAGCAGCAACGACAGGAGCTCCTACGAGCAGTACTTC. This gives the protein CASSNDRSSYEQYF. J is TRBJ2-7 and V is TRBV5-1, with a tentative D call TRBD1 (6 bases). The ends were cut back, 4 bases at V and 0 bases at J, with 11 bases in the middle. The CDR3 loop spans 14 amino acids. Per germline, CDR1 SGHRS and CDR2 YFSETQ.